A single sample gave rise to the 19 T cell receptor beta chains below, sequenced in a study of cytomegalovirus exposure and HLA in healthy donors. Use of 60 Vbeta and 13 Jbeta primers characterized the PCR. The repertoire was sequenced with immunoSEQ multiplex PCR; TCRdb's copy has only in-frame clones and lacks some. This sample has about 130,000 clones; around three quarters occur once, and the top ten carry 4% to 5%. Material: PBMCs. These TCRs come from a male donor in good health and CMV-seropositive.

The chain links TRBV5-1 to TRBJ2-3; D call uncertain. The V gene lost 2 bases and the J gene lost 2 bases, with 6 bases spanning the gap. The germline gives CDR1 SGHRS, CDR2 YFSETQ. The CDR3 spans 13 residues. The CDR3 DNA is TGCGCCAGCAGCTTCTCCCCCACAGATACGCAGTATTTT. It encodes CASSFSPTDTQYF. Looking up the rest from reference TRBV5-1 and TRBJ2-3 gives the full variable domain: KAGVTQTPRYLIKTRGQQVTLSCSPISGHRSVSWYQQTPGQGLQFLFEYFSETQRNKGNFPGRFSGRQFSNSRSEMNVSTLELGDSALYLCASSFSPTDTQYFGPGTRLTVL.

This clone was picked up a small number of times. The J gene is TRBJ2-6, the V gene TRBV25-1; 7 bases match TRBD1. The germline gives CDR1 MGHDK, CDR2 SYGVNS. This CDR3 region has 15 residues. After removal of 5 bases from V and 3 bases from J, the junction contained 4 bases not matched to a gene. Written as DNA, the CDR3 is TGTGCCAGCAGTCAAGGGGGCAGTGGGGCCAACGTCCTGACTTTC. Translation: CASSQGGSGANVLTF.

The chain recombines TRBV2 with TRBJ2-2, with 7 positions matching TRBD1. Unmatched junction bases numbered 8, after V lost 6 bases and J lost 4 bases. Germline CDR1 is SNHLY and CDR2 is FYNNEI. CDR3 length equals 15 residues. The CDR3 sequence: CASRAGTDGTGELFF. CDR3 DNA: TGTGCCAGCAGGGCCGGGACAGATGGCACCGGGGAGCTGTTTTTT.

This chain uses TRBV6-6 with TRBJ1-2; possible D gene TRBD1, 5 bases. Between the trimmed V and J ends, which lost 6 bases and 0 bases, there was a span of 5 bases. Germline values: CDR1 MNHNY, CDR2 SVGAGI (reference sequence). The CDR3 runs to 12 residues. The CDR3 nucleotides read TGTGCCAGCAGGACAGCTAACTATGGCTACACCTTC. Encoded protein: CASRTANYGYTF.

Of note for this clone: This CDR3 is also generated by other DNA sequences in the sample. This chain joins TRBV7-2 and TRBJ1-1; D possibly corresponds to TRBD1 (6 bases). The germline V gene has CDR1 SGHTA and CDR2 FQGNSA. The CDR3 length is 11 residues. V dropped 5 bases and J dropped 11 bases, with 12 bases sitting between them. The CDR3 sequence is CASSKDSEAFF. The CDR3 region has the DNA TGTGCCAGCAGCAAGGACAGTGAGGCTTTCTTT.

V and J are TRBV5-6 and TRBJ2-7, with TRBD2 as a possible D gene (6 bases). The CDR3 has 15 residues. Trimming cost V 1 base and J 5 bases, with 16 bases left between them. Germline CDR1 SGHDT, CDR2 YYEEEE. This chain's CDR3 is CASSLLPGRGNEQYF. The CDR3, as DNA: TGTGCCAGCAGCTTGCTCCCCGGACGGGGGAACGAGCAGTACTTC.

The chain recombines TRBV7-9 with TRBJ2-3, with 7 bases identical to TRBD1. The CDR3 runs 12 residues. Germline V gives CDR1 SEHNR, CDR2 FQNEAQ (reference sequence). V shed 10 bases and J 3 bases; nucleotides not matched to a gene: 4. The CDR3 region has the DNA TGTGCCACCGGGACAGATACAGATACGCAGTATTTT. This sequence encodes CATGTDTDTQYF. Full variable domain (missing parts from reference TRBV7-9 and TRBJ2-3): DTGVSQNPRHKITKRGQNVTFRCDPISEHNRLYWYRQTLGQGPEFLTYFQNEAQLEKSRLLSDRFSAERPKGSFSTLEIQRTEQGDSAMYLCATGTDTDTQYFGPGTRLTVL.

The chain employs TRBV5-6 and TRBJ2-5; 9 nucleotides line up with TRBD2. V lost 4 bases and J lost 5; bases outside the gene matches: 9. The CDR3 is made up of 15 amino acids. Germline CDR1 SGHDT, CDR2 YYEEEE. DNA for the CDR3: TGTGCCAGCAGCCGGGGAGCGGGGGGCTCGGAGACCCAGTACTTC. Amino acids: CASSRGAGGSETQYF.

The rearrangement links TRBV6-5 to TRBJ2-2; TRBD1 might be the D (5 bases). This CDR3 has 16 residues. V lost 4 bases and J lost 0, with 12 bases in between. Germline V gives CDR1 MNHEY, CDR2 SVGAGI. CDR3 sequence (DNA): TGTGCCAGCAGTTTAGACAGACCCTCGAACACCGGGGAGCTGTTTTTT. This translates into CASSLDRPSNTGELFF.

This chain connects TRBV6-1 to TRBJ1-1; 9 bases map to TRBD1. CDR1 is MNHNS and CDR2 is SASEGT in the germline V gene. This CDR3 has 14 residues. V shed 5 bases, J shed 4 bases, and the junction held 5 bases outside the gene matches. The CDR3: CASSNRDRATEAFF. CDR3 coding DNA: TGTGCCAGCAGTAACCGGGACAGGGCCACTGAAGCTTTCTTT.

The chain uses TRBV5-1 and TRBJ2-5, with D perhaps TRBD2 (6 bases). The CDR3 spans 15 residues. CDR1 is SGHRS, CDR2 YFSETQ, per germline. V lost 0 bases and J lost 3, with 12 bases in between. The CDR3 spells CASSLVASAKETQYF. The CDR3 bases are TGCGCCAGCAGCTTGGTGGCTAGCGCAAAAGAGACCCAGTACTTC.

About this clone itself: At one end the junction does not follow the germline gene, possibly because of a read error. Other DNA variants within this sample encode the same CDR3. The chain combines TRBV5-5 with TRBJ2-5; 8 bases agree with TRBD2. The length of the CDR3 is 15 residues. Germline V gives CDR1 SGHKS, CDR2 YYEKEE (reference sequence). Written as DNA, the CDR3 is TGTGCCAGCAGCTCCGGACGGGAGGGGATCGGGACCCAATACTTC. It codes for CASSSGREGIGTQYF.

The V call is TRBV28, the J call TRBJ2-1; TRBD1 aligns across 7 bases. This CDR3 is built from 15 residues. The ends lost 3 bases at V and 0 bases at J; junction bases unmatched: 2. Germline lookup yields CDR1 MDHEN and CDR2 SYDVKM. The CDR3 loop reads CASSLTGSSYNEQFF. CDR3 in DNA: TGTGCCAGCAGTTTGACAGGGAGCTCCTACAATGAGCAGTTCTTC.

Only a few counts were recorded for this clone. The V gene is TRBV2, the J gene TRBJ1-1; D is unclear. Per the germline V gene, CDR1 is SNHLY and CDR2 is FYNNEI. V dropped 10 bases and J dropped 8 bases, with 14 bases sitting between them. The CDR3 is made up of 11 amino acids. The CDR3 bases are TGTGCCATCGTATTCGGGAGAGAAGCTTTCTTT. This gives the protein CAIVFGREAFF.

This clone has only a few counts. V is TRBV30 and J is TRBJ2-1; 7 nucleotides line up with TRBD1. CDR3 length: 12 residues. CDR1 and CDR2 from the germline V gene are GTSNPN and SVGIG (reference sequence). Trimming at V came to 6 bases and at J to 5 bases, leaving 4 bases not matched to a gene. The CDR3 DNA reads TGTGCCTGCCCGGACAGGAACAATGAGCAGTTCTTC. Amino acids: CACPDRNNEQFF.

This chain joins TRBV7-6 and TRBJ2-3; 8 bases fit TRBD2. Germline V gene data show CDR1 as SGHVS and CDR2 as FNYEAQ. CDR3 length: 13 residues. J lost 9 bases, V lost 0 bases, and 2 bases had no gene match. The CDR3 bases are TGTGCCAGCAGCTTAGCGCTAGCGGGCACGCAGTATTTT. Translating gives CASSLALAGTQYF.

This clone has a single count. One junction end does not reproduce the germline sequence, and a read error may be involved. The rearrangement joins TRBV7-9 to TRBJ2-7, with a weak D call TRBD1 (6 bases). The CDR3 loop spans 17 amino acids. Germline V gives CDR1 SEHNR, CDR2 FQNEAQ (reference sequence). The CDR3 DNA is TGTTCCAGCAGCTTGGCCCGAGGGATACAGGGCTCCTACGAGCAGTACTTC. Protein sequence: CSSSLARGIQGSYEQYF.

This clone was seen a handful of times. V gene TRBV5-1 combines with J gene TRBJ1-2; D is possibly TRBD1 (6 bases). Trimming cost V 2 bases and J 4 bases, with 15 bases left between them. The V gene's germline CDR1 is SGHRS and CDR2 YFSETQ. The CDR3 extends over 15 amino acids. CDR3 sequence: CASSLAGAESYGYTF. Written as DNA, the CDR3 is TGCGCCAGCAGCTTAGCAGGGGCCGAATCCTATGGCTACACCTTC.

This chain connects TRBV15 to TRBJ1-2; D is unresolved. The CDR3 loop spans 14 amino acids. Germline V gene sequence: CDR1 LNHNV, CDR2 YYDKDF (reference sequence). Trimming stripped 0 bases from V and 0 bases from J, with 5 bases between. The CDR3 sequence is CATSRDRTNYGYTF. The CDR3 nucleotides are TGTGCCACCAGCAGAGACAGAACTAACTATGGCTACACCTTC.